This passage covers 24 T cell receptor beta chains from one sample sequenced in a study of T-cell reconstitution after alpha-beta-depleted transplantation in children. TCRbeta library construction was performed incorporating unique molecular identifiers. TCRdb re-called the PCR reads through MiXCR, storing one row per CDR3 protein. The sample yields around 700,000 distinct CDR3 sequences, under 15% seen once. The source material was PBMCs, sampled before TCRalphabeta/CD19-depleted stem cell transplant. All receptors derive from a girl aged 2 to 9 with congenital amegakaryocytic thrombocytopenia, due to receive a stem cell transplant.

The rearrangement uses TRBV29-1 and TRBJ2-5; D tentatively reads TRBD1 or TRBD2 (7 bases each). The V gene lost 3 bases and the J gene lost 1 base, with 12 bases spanning the gap. The CDR3 covers 14 residues. The V gene's germline CDR1 is SQVTM and CDR2 ANQGSEA. The CDR3 DNA is TGCAGCGTTGATACAGGGGAGGGCCAAGAGACCCAGTACTTC. Translation: CSVDTGEGQETQYF.

This chain uses TRBV10-2 with TRBJ2-7; TRBD2 matches 10 bases. This CDR3 is built from 13 residues. After removal of 5 bases from V and 7 bases from J, the junction contained 5 bases not matched to a gene. Looked up from germline, CDR1 is WSHSY and CDR2 is SAAADI. The CDR3 reads CASSSGGVLEQYF. The DNA of the CDR3 is TGCGCCAGCAGTAGCGGGGGGGTACTTGAGCAGTACTTC.

The chain couples TRBV19 to TRBJ1-1; 7 bases fit TRBD1. Germline values: CDR1 LNHDA, CDR2 SQIVND (reference sequence). This CDR3 region has 12 residues. The V gene end was trimmed by 7 bases and the J gene end by 7 bases; junction bases not matched to a gene: 6. This CDR3 is CASKGQVLEAFF. CDR3 nucleotides: TGTGCCAGTAAAGGACAGGTACTTGAAGCTTTCTTT.

This clonotype was observed at least ten times. This chain joins TRBV29-1 and TRBJ2-2; unclear D gene. The CDR3 loop spans 14 amino acids. The ends were cut back, 5 bases at V and 6 bases at J, with 16 bases in the middle. From germline, CDR1 is SQVTM and CDR2 ANQGSEA. The CDR3 bases are TGCAGCGTTATAGAGGTGTCGTCGGCCGGGGAGCTGTTTTTT. This codes for CSVIEVSSAGELFF.

This clonotype came up many times. The rearrangement links TRBV7-9 to TRBJ1-4, with D unclear. The CDR3 runs 12 residues. The V gene's germline CDR1 is SEHNR and CDR2 FQNEAQ (reference sequence). V shed 5 bases and J shed 6 bases, with 7 bases lying between them. The CDR3 nucleotides are TGTGCCAGCAGCGCCATCGATGAAAAACTGTTTTTT. The encoded protein is CASSAIDEKLFF.

This clonotype was observed many times. The chain combines TRBV6-5 with TRBJ2-2, with D possibly being TRBD1 or TRBD2 (6 bases each). V was cut by 2 bases and J by 3 bases, with 13 bases left in between. CDR1 and CDR2 from the germline V gene are MNHEY and SVGAGI. The CDR3 is 16 amino acids. The CDR3 nucleotides read TGTGCCAGCAGTTACGCGGCAGGGGAGGACACCGGGGAGCTGTTTTTT. The encoded protein is CASSYAAGEDTGELFF.

The chain employs TRBV28 and TRBJ2-2, with 8 bases identical to TRBD1. The CDR3 extends over 16 amino acids. With 4 bases clipped from V and 1 base from J, the junction kept 5 bases outside the gene matches. The V gene's germline CDR1 is MDHEN and CDR2 SYDVKM. CDR3 sequence reads: CASSSSGTGNTGELFF. The CDR3 DNA reads as TGTGCCAGCAGTTCTTCCGGGACAGGGAACACCGGGGAGCTGTTTTTT.

This clonotype was observed many times. The chain couples TRBV7-9 to TRBJ1-2, with TRBD1 matching 8 bases. The J segment lost 0 bases and the V segment lost 5 bases, leaving 2 bases of the junction unmatched. Per germline, CDR1 SEHNR and CDR2 FQNEAQ (reference sequence). The CDR3 is made up of 14 amino acids. The CDR3 nucleotides read TGTGCCAGCAGCCAACAGGGGGCTAACTATGGCTACACCTTC. Encoded protein: CASSQQGANYGYTF. The whole variable domain, filled in from reference TRBV7-9 and TRBJ1-2, reads DTGVSQNPRHKITKRGQNVTFRCDPISEHNRLYWYRQTLGQGPEFLTYFQNEAQLEKSRLLSDRFSAERPKGSFSTLEIQRTEQGDSAMYLCASSQQGANYGYTFGSGTRLTVV.

As for this clonotype: Since a much larger clone is just one base distant, this may be a read error. The CDR3 sequence is CSVEYPGGAGYPF. CDR3 DNA sequence: TGCAGCGTTGAATATCCAGGGGGCGCGGGCTACCCCTTC. The genes are TRBV29-1 and TRBJ1-2, with 8 bases lining up with TRBD1. Looked up from germline, CDR1 is SQVTM and CDR2 is ANQGSEA. CDR3 length equals 13 residues. Combining the CDR3 with reference TRBV29-1 and TRBJ1-2 gives the whole variable domain SAVISQKPSRDICQRGTSLTIQCQVDSQVTMMFWYRQQPGQSLTLIATANQGSEATYESGFVIDKFPISRPNLTFSTLTVSNMSPEDSSIYLCSVEYPGGAGYPFGSGTRLTVV.

There are many counts of this clonotype. The CDR3 loop reads CSARVSNQPQHF. In DNA, the CDR3 is TGCAGTGCTAGAGTTAGCAATCAGCCCCAGCATTTT. The chain recombines TRBV20-1 with TRBJ1-5, with no clear D. The V end lost 1 base, the J end lost 0 bases, and 1 base lay between the germline ends. Germline lookup yields CDR1 DFQATT and CDR2 SNEGSKA (reference sequence). The CDR3 extends over 12 amino acids.

The rearrangement uses TRBV3-1 and TRBJ2-1; D is possibly TRBD2 (5 bases). This CDR3 spans 17 amino acids. Per the germline V gene, CDR1 is LGHDT and CDR2 is YNNKEL (reference sequence). Trimming left V 4 bases short and J 9 bases short, with 25 bases between. The CDR3 DNA follows: TGTGCCAGCAGCCCGCTCGTTGGGCGGCGCCACCGGGGTGAGCAGTTCTTC. Protein sequence: CASSPLVGRRHRGEQFF.

There are many counts of this clonotype. V is TRBV7-9 and J is TRBJ2-7; the D call may be TRBD1 or TRBD2 (5 bases each). The V gene's germline CDR1 is SEHNR and CDR2 FQNEAQ (reference sequence). This CDR3 contains 14 residues. Trimming left V 4 bases short and J 5 bases short, with 15 bases between. CDR3 region: CASSSGGGNHEQYF. CDR3 DNA sequence: TGTGCCAGCAGCTCTGGTGGGGGTAACCACGAGCAGTACTTC.

This sequence joins TRBV7-3 and TRBJ2-3; 14 bases line up with TRBD2. The germline V gene has CDR1 SGHTA and CDR2 FQGTGA. The CDR3 extends over 19 amino acids. The V and J ends lost 2 bases and 0 bases, in that order; junction bases with no gene match: 7. The CDR3 region is CASSLYGTSGSSSTDTQYF. DNA for the CDR3: TGTGCCAGCAGCTTATACGGGACTAGCGGGAGTTCTAGCACAGATACGCAGTATTTT.

The chain employs TRBV29-1 and TRBJ1-1; no reliable D call. From germline, CDR1 is SQVTM and CDR2 ANQGSEA. The CDR3 has 11 amino acids. The ends were cut back, 4 bases at V and 6 bases at J, with 9 bases in the middle. DNA of the CDR3: TGCAGCGTTGCGCGGAGTTCTGAAGCTTTCTTT. Its translation: CSVARSSEAFF.

The chain carries TRBV5-1 and TRBJ2-7, with D uncertain. This CDR3 contains 15 residues. Deletions cut 0 bases from V and 5 bases from J, with 15 bases between. Germline-derived CDR1 and CDR2 are SGHRS and YFSETQ. The DNA of the CDR3 is TGCGCCAGCAGCTTGGCCCCCGGTGGTAGCCACGAGCAGTACTTC. Amino acids: CASSLAPGGSHEQYF.

This clonotype was counted only a few times. The chain employs TRBV29-1 and TRBJ2-5, with D maybe TRBD2 (5 bases). The V end lost 7 bases, the J end lost 2 bases, and 14 bases lay between the germline ends. This CDR3 spans 13 amino acids. CDR1 and CDR2 from the germline V gene are SQVTM and ANQGSEA. DNA for the CDR3: TGCAGCGCGACCCCCGGGGATCAAGAGACCCAGTACTTC. Its translation is CSATPGDQETQYF.

The J gene is TRBJ2-2, the V gene TRBV27; 12 nucleotides agree with TRBD2. Trimming removed 5 bases from V and 7 bases from J; junction bases left unmatched: 8. Germline CDR1 reads MNHEY; CDR2 reads SMNVEV (reference sequence). The length of the CDR3 is 16 residues. The CDR3, as DNA: TGTGCCAGCAGTCAACTAGCGGGAGGATTTGGCGGGGAGCTGTTTTTT. Translated, it gives CASSQLAGGFGGELFF.

This clonotype was recorded a few times. The V gene is TRBV3-1, the J gene TRBJ1-1, with D perhaps matching TRBD1 (6 bases). CDR1 LGHDT and CDR2 YNNKEL come from the germline V gene (reference sequence). Trimming took off 0 bases at V and 8 bases at J, with 13 bases between the two ends. CDR3 length: 14 residues. As DNA, the CDR3 is TGTGCCAGCAGCCAAGATGGGGGAGGGACAGAAGCTTTCTTT. It codes for CASSQDGGGTEAFF.

This clonotype was counted many times. This chain uses TRBV5-1 with TRBJ1-2, with no clear D. The germline V and J ends were trimmed by 2 bases and 4 bases, with 9 bases remaining between them. The CDR3 is 13 amino acids. Germline CDR1 is SGHRS and CDR2 is YFSETQ. In DNA form, the CDR3 reads TGCGCCAGCAGCTTTACCGACACCTATGGCTACACCTTC. This translates into CASSFTDTYGYTF.

This clonotype has only one observation. This rearrangement joins TRBV7-2 to TRBJ1-4; TRBD1 might be the D (6 bases). Germline lookup yields CDR1 SGHTA and CDR2 FQGNSA. The ends were cut back, 5 bases at V and 8 bases at J, with 21 bases in the middle. CDR3 length equals 16 residues. The CDR3 DNA reads as TGTGCCAGCAGCCCCCCAGGGGACATGAGGGGAGAAAAACTGTTTTTT. Translating gives CASSPPGDMRGEKLFF.

This clonotype was picked up many times. The genes are TRBV7-6 and TRBJ2-1, with TRBD2 matching 7 bases. Looked up from germline, CDR1 is SGHVS and CDR2 is FNYEAQ. V dropped 6 bases and J dropped 3; count of bases not matched to a gene: 14. The CDR3 runs 17 residues. CDR3 nucleotide sequence: TGTGCCAGCAGACCTACGGGAGGCCCCTCATTCTACAATGAGCAGTTCTTC. Translating it yields CASRPTGGPSFYNEQFF.

This clonotype was observed at least ten times. V and J are TRBV29-1 and TRBJ2-2; D remains unclear. In germline, CDR1 is SQVTM, CDR2 ANQGSEA. CDR3 length: 12 amino acids. Trimming removed 4 bases from V and 3 bases from J, with 6 bases in between. CDR3 loop: CSVVSHTGELFF. CDR3 nucleotide sequence: TGCAGCGTTGTTTCCCACACCGGGGAGCTGTTTTTT.

The V gene is TRBV2, the J gene TRBJ2-5, with D possibly being TRBD2 (5 bases). Deletions cut 6 bases from V and 5 bases from J, with 16 bases between. This CDR3 has 14 residues. Germline-derived CDR1 and CDR2 are SNHLY and FYNNEI. The CDR3 nucleotides are TGTGCCAGCAGGTCTCCCCTGAGGGAGGAGACCCAGTACTTC. Protein sequence: CASRSPLREETQYF.

This clonotype came up many times. The V gene is TRBV28, the J gene TRBJ2-1, with 9 bases aligning to TRBD2. Germline loops: CDR1 MDHEN, CDR2 SYDVKM. Losses at the gene ends were 7 bases for V and 6 bases for J; bases not matched to a gene: 13. This CDR3 contains 16 residues. For the CDR3, the DNA is TGTGCCAGCACCCGATCGCTAGCGGGACTACTCAATGAGCAGTTCTTC. Translating it yields CASTRSLAGLLNEQFF.